This T cell receptor (beta chain) was retrieved from a study of CD8 T cells in ankylosing spondylitis. Study-level findings and limits: Some of the motif variants had earlier been found in reactive arthritis patients' fluid and blood. Apparently characteristic of ankylosing spondylitis blood was a TCR beta motif (eight highly homologous variants). Reportedly, significant enrichment of disease-linked clones occurred in matched ankylosing spondylitis synovial fluid.

By quantitative 5'-RACE with molecular barcodes, the TCR beta libraries were made. TCRdb reprocessed the 5' RACE reads via MiXCR and lists one record per CDR3 protein. This table holds around 450,000 distinct CDR3 sequences, roughly 27% found once. At least ten counts were recorded for this clonotype. Its antigen is as yet unknown. The CDR3 runs to 17 residues. Germline V CDR1 and CDR2: MNHEY, SVGAGI. The V gene lost 5 bases and the J gene lost 1 base, with 20 bases spanning the gap. The gene calls are TRBV6-5 and TRBJ1-1, with D perhaps TRBD1 (5 bases). This receptor was taken from a male donor with ankylosing spondylitis. Material for sequencing was blood, either unsorted or a sorted T cell fraction (not recorded which). CDR3 protein: CASSHPRGVLGNTEAFF. The CDR3 DNA is TGTGCCAGCAGTCACCCCCGGGGGGTGTTAGGGAACACTGAAGCTTTCTTT.